This TCR beta chain was observed in a study of blood T cell repertoires in COVID-19 (dated by TCRdb to 2018 to 2021). Broadly, across the study: The collaborator samples originated in the United States, Italy and Spain and spanned the acute and convalescent phases of COVID-19. The material from the prospective study consisted of cDNA or gDNA derived from T cells, B-cell-depleted T cells, or PBMCs. Subjects who had been exposed to COVID-19, were actively infected with it, or had recovered from it provided the deeply sampled blood TCRbeta repertoires that made up the dataset. A freely available public database, intended as a resource for researchers studying the immune response to SARS-CoV-2, is where the repertoires were released. Samples were obtained from the ongoing ImmuneRACE study (first 160 participants) and from 1,200 or so subjects provided by 6 global collaborators. A de-identified subject ID, COVID-19 status, age in years and sex were almost always included in the sample metadata. Where HLA class I and class II types were available, the types were taken from metadata supplied by the sample provider, not from assay-based typing. Overall study outcomes, separate from this receptor: Clinical and demographic metadata were provided uncurated, with the amount varying by source and participant.

TCRbeta CDR3 regions were amplified from genomic DNA by means of the immunoSEQ Assay, a bias-controlled multiplex PCR. Regarding the original processing steps: Within the assay, amplification of reference gene primers was used to estimate how many nucleated cells each sample contained. Sequence reads were collapsed and filtered to measure the absolute abundance of every unique TCRbeta CDR3 rearrangement. For each sample, productive Simpson clonality was calculated as the square root of Simpson's diversity index over productive rearrangements. TCRdb's version of the immuneACCESS table is confined to in-frame rearrangements and falls short of the full clone set. An unresolved V gene accounts for under half of the shortfall where checked; the remainder is of unknown origin. D and trimming were read from the DNA, whereas the V and J calls and clone size are those reported in that table. This sample has about 52,000 clones in its table, and about 83% of those were observed once. The ten largest clones capture 6.9% of the sample.

A note on this clone: No cognate antigen has been identified for it. No much larger clone exists at a distance of one base, and base qualities are not known.

Collaborating institutions collected whole blood in K2EDTA tubes following their own protocols. For TCRbeta analysis, collaborators shipped samples as frozen whole blood, isolated PBMCs, or DNA extracted from either of those sample types. The CDR3 goes from the cysteine to the phenylalanine over 14 residues. The DNA shown is the 42-base CDR3, in frame from base 1. V loses 2 bases at its end and J loses 5 bases; junction bases beyond the gene matches: 2. The germline V gene encodes CDR1 SGHRS and CDR2 YFSETQ. Sequenced input: peripheral blood. The sequence links TRBV5-1 to TRBJ1-4, with TRBD1 identical over 8 junction bases. The receptor's source is a man in his 70s with active COVID-19. The DNA reads TGCGCCAGCAGCTTCGGACAGGGAAATGAAAAACTGTTTTTT. Protein translation: CASSFGQGNEKLFF. The variable domain in full, with residues beyond the CDR3 obtained from the reference TRBV5-1 and TRBJ1-4 genes, is KAGVTQTPRYLIKTRGQQVTLSCSPISGHRSVSWYQQTPGQGLQFLFEYFSETQRNKGNFPGRFSGRQFSNSRSEMNVSTLELGDSALYLCASSFGQGNEKLFFGSGTQLSVL.